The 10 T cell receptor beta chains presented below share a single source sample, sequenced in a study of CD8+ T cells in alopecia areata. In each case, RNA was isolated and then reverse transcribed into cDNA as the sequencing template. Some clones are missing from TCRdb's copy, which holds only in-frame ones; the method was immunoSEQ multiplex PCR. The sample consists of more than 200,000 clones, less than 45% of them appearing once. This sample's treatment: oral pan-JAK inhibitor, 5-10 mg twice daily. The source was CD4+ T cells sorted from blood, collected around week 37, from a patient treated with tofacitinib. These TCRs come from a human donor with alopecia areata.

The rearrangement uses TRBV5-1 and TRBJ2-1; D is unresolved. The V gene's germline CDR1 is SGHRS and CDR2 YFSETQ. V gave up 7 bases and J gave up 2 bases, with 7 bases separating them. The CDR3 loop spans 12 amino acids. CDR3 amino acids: CASALTYNEQFF. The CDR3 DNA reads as TGCGCCAGCGCGCTAACCTACAATGAGCAGTTCTTC.

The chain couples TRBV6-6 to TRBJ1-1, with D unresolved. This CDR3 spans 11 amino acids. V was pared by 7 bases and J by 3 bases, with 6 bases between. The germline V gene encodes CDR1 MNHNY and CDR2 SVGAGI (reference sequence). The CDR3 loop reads CASTGYTEAFF. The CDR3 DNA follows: TGTGCCAGCACCGGGTACACTGAAGCTTTCTTT.

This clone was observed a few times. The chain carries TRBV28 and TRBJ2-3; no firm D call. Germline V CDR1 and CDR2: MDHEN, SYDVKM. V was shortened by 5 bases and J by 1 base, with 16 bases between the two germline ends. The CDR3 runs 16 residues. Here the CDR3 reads CASSPRSSKGTDTQYF. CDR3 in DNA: TGTGCCAGCAGTCCTAGGTCGTCAAAGGGCACAGATACGCAGTATTTT.

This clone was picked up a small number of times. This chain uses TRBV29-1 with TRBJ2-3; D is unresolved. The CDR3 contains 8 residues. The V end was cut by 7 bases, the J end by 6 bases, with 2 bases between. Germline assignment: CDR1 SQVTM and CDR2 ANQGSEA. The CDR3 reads CSADTQYF. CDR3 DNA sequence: TGCAGCGCCGATACGCAGTATTTT.

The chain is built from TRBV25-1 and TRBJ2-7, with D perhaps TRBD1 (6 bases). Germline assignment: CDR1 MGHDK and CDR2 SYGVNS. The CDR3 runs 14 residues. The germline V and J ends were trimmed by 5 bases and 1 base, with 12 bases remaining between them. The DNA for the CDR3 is TGTGCCAGCAGTAGGACAGTACTATCCTACGAGCAGTACTTC. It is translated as CASSRTVLSYEQYF.

The CDR3 DNA reads TGTGCCAGCAGAAGAGGTCCGGGGCGGTACGAGCAGTACTTC. Protein: CASRRGPGRYEQYF. V gene TRBV6-5 combines with J gene TRBJ2-7, with D perhaps being TRBD1 or TRBD2 (5 bases each). The CDR3 sequence is 14 residues long. Trimming pared 6 bases from V and 4 bases from J, leaving 16 bases between. Germline CDR1 reads MNHEY; CDR2 reads SVGAGI.

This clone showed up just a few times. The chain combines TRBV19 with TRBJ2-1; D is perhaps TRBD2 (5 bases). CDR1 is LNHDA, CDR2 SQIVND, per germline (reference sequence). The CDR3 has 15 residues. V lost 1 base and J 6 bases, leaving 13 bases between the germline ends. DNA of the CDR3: TGTGCCAGTAGTATAGGACTGCTGGCGGGCAATGAGCAGTTCTTC. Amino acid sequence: CASSIGLLAGNEQFF. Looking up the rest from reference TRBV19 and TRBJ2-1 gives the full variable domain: DGGITQSPKYLFRKEGQNVTLSCEQNLNHDAMYWYRQDPGQGLRLIYYSQIVNDFQKGDIAEGYSVSREKKESFPLTVTSAQKNPTAFYLCASSIGLLAGNEQFFGPGTRLTVL.

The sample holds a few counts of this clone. As DNA, the CDR3 is TGCGCCAGCAGCATACTAACCCAAGAGACCCAGTACTTC. As protein: CASSILTQETQYF. This chain connects TRBV5-1 to TRBJ2-5; D is unclear. CDR1 is SGHRS, CDR2 YFSETQ, per germline. The V end lost 4 bases, the J end lost 1 base, and 8 bases lay between the germline ends. The length of the CDR3 is 13 residues.

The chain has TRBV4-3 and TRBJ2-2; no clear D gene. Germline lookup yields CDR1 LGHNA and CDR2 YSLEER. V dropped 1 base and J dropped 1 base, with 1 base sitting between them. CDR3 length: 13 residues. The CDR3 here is CASSQGNTGELFF. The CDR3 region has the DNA TGCGCCAGCAGCCAAGGGAACACCGGGGAGCTGTTTTTT.

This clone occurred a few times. The CDR3 sequence is CASSLPQTNTGELFF. CDR3 sequence (DNA): TGTGCCAGCAGTTTACCCCAAACGAACACCGGGGAGCTGTTTTTT. The chain links TRBV28 to TRBJ2-2; D uncertain. Trimming stripped 2 bases from V and 0 bases from J, with 7 bases between. Germline V lookup: CDR1 MDHEN, CDR2 SYDVKM. The CDR3 has 15 amino acids.